The T cell receptor (beta chain) described here comes from a study of T cell responses to AZD1222 COVID-19 vaccine. In germline, CDR1 is MNHEY, CDR2 SVGAGI. Trimming took 6 bases from V and 2 from J; bases not matched to a gene: 6. This CDR3 region has 14 residues. TCRdb's table, derived via immunoSEQ multiplex PCR, lists solely in-frame clones and lacks some. The sample carries 130,000 to 150,000 clones, roughly nine tenths recorded once. The sequencing here drew on peripheral blood, taken on day 0 of AZD1222 vaccination. The receptor was isolated from an adult in good health. The genes are TRBV6-5 and TRBJ2-7, with 8 bases identical to TRBD1. The CDR3 spells CASSSWDRTYEQYF. CDR3 DNA: TGTGCCAGCAGCAGCTGGGACAGGACCTACGAGCAGTACTTC.